This entry lists 26 T cell receptor beta chains sequenced from one sample in a study of human T cells and chemical hapten exposure listed by TCRdb under 2021. Unfractionated whole blood was collected in Tempus Blood RNA tubes, and total RNA was extracted from that blood. The method behind the library was 5' RACE. The sample was run on an Illumina MiSeq. TCRdb took the public reads, trimmed them with fastp at Q25, ran MiXCR for clone calling and kept in-frame beta chains. Rows matching on CDR3 protein sequence are summarized as one entry with the most common DNA and genes. The sample table contains about 81,000 distinct CDR3 sequences; only one count was recorded for roughly 8.4% of them. Together, the top ten hold about 2.2% of the sample. These receptor sequences come from a male donor in good health.

This clonotype was seen ten or more times. The V call is TRBV12-3 or TRBV12-4, the J call TRBJ2-3; D ambiguous. The CDR3 contains 13 residues. V was shortened by 4 bases and J by 3 bases, with 8 bases between the two germline ends. CDR3 DNA sequence: TGTGCCAGCAGTTCGGGCCGGACAGATACGCAGTATTTT. This gives the protein CASSSGRTDTQYF.

This sequence joins TRBV6-2 or TRBV6-3 and TRBJ2-3, with D maybe TRBD2 (6 bases). The CDR3 runs to 16 residues. Trimming removed 0 bases at V and 1 base at J, with 11 bases between. Germline V gene data show CDR1 as MNHEY and CDR2 as SVGEGT. Here the CDR3 DNA reads TGTGCCAGCAGTTACTCCGGCAGGGAGGGCACAGATACGCAGTATTTT. Its protein is CASSYSGREGTDTQYF.

This clonotype was counted a few times. CDR3 region: CASSQEIRAGSGDTQYF. The CDR3, as DNA: TGTGCCAGCAGCCAAGAGATACGAGCCGGGAGCGGAGATACGCAGTATTTT. V usage is TRBV3-1 and J usage is TRBJ2-3, with a possible D match to TRBD2 (6 bases). The CDR3 length is 17 residues. Germline V gene sequence: CDR1 LGHDT, CDR2 YNNKEL (reference sequence). Deletions cut 0 bases from V and 5 bases from J, with 18 bases between.

This clonotype showed up many times. This CDR3 is CASSPGGEGWVLPVYEQYF. The CDR3 DNA reads TGTGCCAGCAGTCCCGGGGGCGAAGGCTGGGTATTGCCAGTCTACGAGCAGTACTTC. The rearrangement links TRBV28 to TRBJ2-7; D may be TRBD1 or TRBD2 (6 bases each). The CDR3 spans 19 residues. Per germline, CDR1 MDHEN and CDR2 SYDVKM. Trimming took off 5 bases at V and 3 bases at J, with 29 bases between the two ends.

This clonotype turned up a few times. The rearrangement uses TRBV10-3 and TRBJ1-5; possibly TRBD1 for D (5 bases). V gave up 3 bases and J gave up 7 bases, with 16 bases separating them. CDR3 size: 15 residues. Germline loops: CDR1 ENHRY, CDR2 SYGVKD. CDR3 amino acids: CAISDLGEGRQPQHF. CDR3 sequence (DNA): TGTGCCATCAGTGATTTGGGGGAGGGGAGACAGCCCCAGCATTTT.

This clonotype was detected ten times or more. The chain links TRBV12-5 to TRBJ2-3; D is possibly TRBD2 (5 bases). The CDR3 sequence is 14 residues long. V was shortened by 5 bases and J by 2 bases, with 11 bases between the two germline ends. CDR1 is LGHNT, CDR2 FRNRAP, per germline. CDR3 region: CASGTDGVTDTQYF. In DNA form, the CDR3 reads TGTGCTAGTGGTACGGACGGGGTCACAGATACGCAGTATTTT.

This clonotype has more than one count but fewer than ten. The rearrangement links TRBV6-4 to TRBJ2-2; D is perhaps TRBD2 (7 bases). This CDR3 has 16 residues. Germline assignment: CDR1 MRHNA and CDR2 SNTAGT. Trimming left V 0 bases short and J 4 bases short, with 12 bases between. The chain's CDR3 is CASSDSGGGGTGELFF. In nucleotides, the CDR3 is TGTGCCAGCAGTGACTCGGGCGGGGGCGGCACCGGGGAGCTGTTTTTT.

The CDR3 DNA follows: TGCGCCAGCAGCCAAGTTCAGGGTTACGAGCAGTACTTC. As protein: CASSQVQGYEQYF. The chain carries TRBV4-1 and TRBJ2-7; a possible D gene is TRBD1 (5 bases). Germline values: CDR1 MGHRA, CDR2 YSYEKL. This CDR3 is 13 amino acids long. Trimming shortened V by 1 base and J by 4 bases, and 8 bases separated the two germline ends.

This chain joins TRBV20-1 and TRBJ2-1; 7 nucleotides match TRBD2. The CDR3 loop spans 15 amino acids. CDR1 is DFQATT and CDR2 is SNEGSKA in the germline V gene (reference sequence). V lost 2 bases, J lost 4 bases, and 8 bases stayed unmatched. The CDR3 sequence is CSARPWGSGYNEQFF. CDR3 bases: TGCAGTGCTAGACCCTGGGGTAGCGGGTACAATGAGCAGTTCTTC.

This clonotype appeared a few times. The chain links TRBV20-1 to TRBJ1-1; D might be TRBD1 (5 bases). Germline V CDR1 and CDR2: DFQATT, SNEGSKA (reference sequence). CDR3 size: 15 residues. The V end was cut by 6 bases, the J end by 5 bases, with 22 bases between. The CDR3 spells CSAHTAGSVETEAFF. CDR3 nucleotides: TGCAGTGCCCATACCGCAGGGTCGGTGGAGACTGAAGCTTTCTTT.

The V and J genes are TRBV13 and TRBJ2-1; 11 bases fit TRBD2. Germline V gives CDR1 PRHDT, CDR2 FYEKMQ (reference sequence). The CDR3 covers 15 residues. J was trimmed by 4 bases and V by 3 bases; bases with no gene match: 2. CDR3 residues: CASSLTSGAYNEQFF. The CDR3 coding sequence is TGTGCCAGCAGCTTGACTAGCGGGGCGTACAATGAGCAGTTCTTC.

This rearrangement joins TRBV7-2 to TRBJ2-7, with 8 nucleotides matching TRBD2. The CDR3 covers 13 residues. J gave up 4 bases and V 6 bases, and 5 bases lay outside the gene matches. Germline V gene sequence: CDR1 SGHTA, CDR2 FQGNSA. This CDR3 is CASSAGGWYEQYF. In DNA, the CDR3 is TGTGCCAGCAGTGCGGGGGGTTGGTACGAGCAGTACTTC.

This chain joins TRBV20-1 and TRBJ1-2; 7 positions agree with TRBD1. From germline, CDR1 is DFQATT and CDR2 SNEGSKA (reference sequence). The V segment lost 5 bases and the J segment 6 bases; nucleotides outside the gene matches: 6. CDR3 length equals 12 residues. The CDR3 is CSALQGLDGYTF. CDR3 bases: TGCAGTGCTTTACAGGGGCTGGATGGCTACACCTTC.

This clonotype has just a few counts. The chain joins TRBV5-4 to TRBJ2-1; 12 nucleotides agree with TRBD2. J gave up 5 bases and V 5 bases, and 11 bases lay outside the gene matches. CDR3 length equals 17 residues. CDR1 and CDR2 from the germline V gene are SGHNT and YYREEE (reference sequence). The CDR3 sequence is CASRPTSGGIRDNEQFF. The DNA for the CDR3 is TGTGCCAGCAGACCGACTAGCGGGGGTATCCGGGACAATGAGCAGTTCTTC.

The V call is TRBV12-3 or TRBV12-4, the J call TRBJ1-5, with 7 bases aligning to TRBD1. The CDR3 spans 14 residues. Trimming removed 6 bases from V and 7 bases from J; junction bases left unmatched: 9. Here the CDR3 reads CASSRGQAKQPQHF. CDR3 bases: TGTGCCAGCAGCCGAGGACAGGCAAAACAGCCCCAGCATTTT.

This rearrangement joins TRBV7-2 to TRBJ2-7, with no clear D. The CDR3 spans 14 residues. The V gene lost 5 bases and the J gene lost 2 bases, with 13 bases spanning the gap. Germline loops: CDR1 SGHTA, CDR2 FQGNSA. CDR3 DNA: TGTGCCAGCAGCGTAGGGCTAGAAGCCTACGAGCAGTACTTC. It encodes CASSVGLEAYEQYF. Complete variable domain (other parts from reference TRBV7-2 and TRBJ2-7): GAGVSQSPSNKVTEKGKDVELRCDPISGHTALYWYRQSLGQGLEFLIYFQGNSAPDKSGLPSDRFSAERTGGSVSTLTIQRTQQEDSAVYLCASSVGLEAYEQYFGPGTRLTVT.

The sample holds a few counts of this clonotype. The V call is TRBV29-1, the J call TRBJ2-1, with TRBD1 matching over 10 bases. The V gene's germline CDR1 is SQVTM and CDR2 ANQGSEA. The junction had 11 bases not matched to a gene; V was cut back by 3 bases and J by 9 bases. The CDR3 consists of 15 residues. The CDR3 DNA reads as TGCAGCGTTGACTCCGGGACAGGGGTTCTTGGTGAGCAGTTCTTC. Protein sequence: CSVDSGTGVLGEQFF.

This clonotype was observed at least ten times. The chain carries TRBV12-3 or TRBV12-4 and TRBJ2-7, with D maybe TRBD1 (6 bases). V lost 8 bases to trimming and J lost 2 bases, with 13 bases between them. There are 13 residues in the CDR3. The CDR3 spells CASGQQGPYEQYF. CDR3 coding DNA: TGTGCCAGCGGTCAACAGGGCCCCTACGAGCAGTACTTC.

In its sample, this clonotype was seen many times. This chain joins TRBV10-3 and TRBJ2-4; D possibly corresponds to TRBD1 (6 bases). Germline V gives CDR1 ENHRY, CDR2 SYGVKD. The CDR3 loop spans 14 amino acids. V was cut by 3 bases and J by 6 bases, with 12 bases left in between. The CDR3 sequence: CAISEGDRINIQYF. Here the CDR3 DNA reads TGTGCCATCAGTGAAGGAGACAGGATAAACATTCAGTACTTC.

At least ten counts were recorded for this clonotype. The chain carries TRBV7-2 and TRBJ1-2; D gene uncertain. V was shortened by 1 base and J by 8 bases, with 2 bases between the two germline ends. The CDR3 sequence is 10 residues long. CDR1 and CDR2 (germline): SGHTA, FQGNSA. The CDR3, as DNA: TGTGCCAGCAGCTTAGGAGGCTACACCTTC. This encodes CASSLGGYTF.

This clonotype has ten or more counts. CDR3 residues: CASSLGSTGPYGYTF. CDR3 nucleotides: TGTGCCAGCAGTTTAGGGAGCACGGGGCCCTATGGCTACACCTTC. The chain has TRBV28 and TRBJ1-2; tentative D call: TRBD1 (5 bases). Looked up from germline, CDR1 is MDHEN and CDR2 is SYDVKM. V gave up 2 bases and J gave up 4 bases, with 14 bases separating them. This CDR3 is built from 15 residues.

This clonotype was counted only a few times. This sequence joins TRBV7-9 and TRBJ1-3, with D possibly TRBD1 on 6 matching bases. The germline V and J ends were trimmed by 1 base and 0 bases, with 13 bases remaining between them. The germline gives CDR1 SEHNR, CDR2 FQNEAQ (reference sequence). The CDR3 runs to 17 residues. Here the CDR3 DNA reads TGTGCCAGCAGCTTAGTATTGGGGACAACCTCTGGAAACACCATATATTTT. This sequence encodes CASSLVLGTTSGNTIYF.

This clonotype occurred many times. This chain uses TRBV14 with TRBJ2-6; 7 positions agree with TRBD2. The CDR3 is 18 residues long. The germline V gene has CDR1 SGHDN and CDR2 FVKESK. The trim removed 3 bases at V and 0 bases at J, leaving 8 bases unmatched. The CDR3 loop reads CASSHHPGGGSGANVLTF. The CDR3 nucleotides read TGTGCCAGCAGCCATCACCCTGGGGGGGGCTCTGGGGCCAACGTCCTGACTTTC.

This chain joins TRBV10-3 and TRBJ2-7, with TRBD2 matching over 8 bases. The CDR3 has 15 amino acids. V lost 3 bases, J lost 5 bases, and 9 bases stayed unmatched. The germline gives CDR1 ENHRY, CDR2 SYGVKD. The CDR3 bases are TGTGCCATCAGTGATTCTAGCGGGTCCCCCAACGAGCAGTACTTC. It translates to CAISDSSGSPNEQYF.

This clonotype was observed a handful of times. The rearrangement links TRBV7-9 to TRBJ1-1, with TRBD1 identical over 9 bases. The CDR3 loop spans 13 amino acids. Germline V CDR1 and CDR2: SEHNR, FQNEAQ (reference sequence). Trimming at V came to 5 bases and at J to 8 bases, leaving 6 bases not matched to a gene. The CDR3: CASSLTGGPEAFF. As DNA, the CDR3 is TGTGCCAGCAGCCTAACAGGGGGCCCAGAAGCTTTCTTT. Based on the CDR3 plus reference TRBV7-9 and TRBJ1-1, the full variable domain is DTGVSQNPRHKITKRGQNVTFRCDPISEHNRLYWYRQTLGQGPEFLTYFQNEAQLEKSRLLSDRFSAERPKGSFSTLEIQRTEQGDSAMYLCASSLTGGPEAFFGQGTRLTVV.

This clonotype has just a few counts. The rearrangement links TRBV7-9 to TRBJ1-1; perhaps TRBD1 as D (5 bases). The CDR3 length is 13 residues. The germline gives CDR1 SEHNR, CDR2 FQNEAQ (reference sequence). The V end was cut by 3 bases, the J end by 5 bases, with 10 bases between. Here the CDR3 DNA reads TGTGCCAGCAGCTTCCGGGGGGAGACTGAAGCTTTCTTT. This encodes CASSFRGETEAFF.